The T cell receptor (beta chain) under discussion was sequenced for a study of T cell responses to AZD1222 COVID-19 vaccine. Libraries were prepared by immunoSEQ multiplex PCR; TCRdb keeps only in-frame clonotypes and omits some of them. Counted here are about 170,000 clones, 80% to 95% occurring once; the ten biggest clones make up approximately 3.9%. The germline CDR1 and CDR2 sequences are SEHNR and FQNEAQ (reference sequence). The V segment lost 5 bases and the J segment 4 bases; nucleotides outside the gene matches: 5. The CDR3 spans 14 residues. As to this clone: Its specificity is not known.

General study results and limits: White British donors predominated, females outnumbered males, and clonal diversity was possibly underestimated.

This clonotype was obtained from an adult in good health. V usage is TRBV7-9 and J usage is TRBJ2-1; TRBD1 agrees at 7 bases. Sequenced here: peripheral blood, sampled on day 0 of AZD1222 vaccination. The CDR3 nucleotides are TGTGCCAGCAGCACAGGACAGGATTACAATGAGCAGTTCTTC. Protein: CASSTGQDYNEQFF.